This T cell receptor (beta chain) was found in a study of T cell responses to AZD1222 COVID-19 vaccine. The study's findings and limits: Compared with day 0, the breadth and depth of the Spike-specific TCR repertoire rose significantly after two doses of AZD1222.

The length of the CDR3 is 12 residues. Germline assignment: CDR1 LGHNT and CDR2 FRNRAP. V lost 7 bases to trimming and J lost 8 bases, with 12 bases between them. Turning to this clone: Its antigen is currently unknown.

Repertoires were generated with immunoSEQ multiplex PCR, while TCRdb's copy carries only in-frame clones and drops some. This table holds approximately 100,000 clones, roughly 90% found once. Sequencing used peripheral blood, obtained on day 0 of AZD1222 vaccination. This clonotype was sampled from an adult in good health. The chain is built from TRBV12-5 and TRBJ2-1; a weak D match, TRBD2 (5 bases). The CDR3 DNA reads TGTGCTAGTGCCGAGGGTTGGGATGAGCAGTTCTTC. It codes for CASAEGWDEQFF.